Below are 18 T cell receptor beta chains sequenced from a single sample in a study of T cells after posttransplantation cyclophosphamide. Busulfan-fludarabine conditioning, marrow transplant, and cyclophosphamide on days +3 and +4 were administered. Profiling relied on immunoSEQ multiplex PCR, and the TCRdb table lists in-frame clones only, not all of them. Listed for the sample are roughly 14,000 clones, none seen a single time. Specimen: PBMCs, collected 1,000 to 1,200 days after allogeneic stem cell transplant with posttransplant cyclophosphamide. The origin of the receptors is a female patient in her forties who received an allogeneic stem cell transplant from a related donor, was CMV-positive, and had no GVHD. A share of the T cells may be of graft donor origin.

In this sample, this clone turned up many times. The V call is TRBV10-3, the J call TRBJ2-2, with TRBD1 identical over 8 bases. The V segment lost 6 bases and the J segment 5 bases; nucleotides outside the gene matches: 5. This CDR3 has 14 amino acids. Germline values: CDR1 ENHRY, CDR2 SYGVKD. CDR3: CAISQGALTGELFF. The CDR3 DNA follows: TGTGCCATCAGCCAGGGGGCGCTGACCGGGGAGCTGTTTTTT.

In this sample, this clone turned up many times. The chain uses TRBV4-2 and TRBJ2-1; perhaps TRBD2 as D (6 bases). The CDR3 spans 15 residues. Germline lookup yields CDR1 LGHNA and CDR2 YNFKEQ. Trimming pared 2 bases from V and 6 bases from J, leaving 14 bases between. The CDR3 bases are TGTGCCAGCAGCCAAACGACTAGTACGCGCAATGAGCAGTTCTTC. Protein sequence: CASSQTTSTRNEQFF.

This clone showed up many times. The CDR3 sequence is CASSQDGDRVKAFF. The CDR3 DNA reads TGTGCCAGCAGCCAAGATGGGGACAGGGTCAAAGCTTTCTTT. The chain employs TRBV4-2 and TRBJ1-1; 9 bases match TRBD1. After removal of 0 bases from V and 9 bases from J, the junction contained 5 bases not matched to a gene. The germline V gene has CDR1 LGHNA and CDR2 YNFKEQ. The CDR3 is made up of 14 amino acids.

In its sample, this clone was seen many times. This rearrangement joins TRBV4-1 to TRBJ2-2; 7 bases line up with TRBD1. The length of the CDR3 is 17 residues. Germline V gene sequence: CDR1 MGHRA, CDR2 YSYEKL. After removal of 3 bases from V and 4 bases from J, the junction contained 11 bases not matched to a gene. The chain's CDR3 is CASSHTGARRLTGELFF. The CDR3 DNA reads as TGCGCCAGCAGCCACACAGGGGCTCGCCGACTCACCGGGGAGCTGTTTTTT.

This clone came up many times. The chain employs TRBV7-9 and TRBJ1-1; D is possibly TRBD1 (5 bases). The CDR3 covers 16 residues. Germline lookup yields CDR1 SEHNR and CDR2 FQNEAQ (reference sequence). V was trimmed by 5 bases and J by 5 bases, leaving 21 bases between them. The CDR3 sequence is CASSAPDRSALTEAFF. CDR3 DNA sequence: TGTGCCAGCAGCGCCCCTGACAGAAGCGCTCTTACTGAAGCTTTCTTT.

This clone appeared many times. J is TRBJ2-7 and V is TRBV28; D uncertain. The CDR3 is 14 residues long. V was clipped by 2 bases and J by 1 base, with 9 bases between them. Germline V gene sequence: CDR1 MDHEN, CDR2 SYDVKM. The CDR3 loop reads CASSLRATSYEQYF. As DNA, the CDR3 is TGTGCCAGCAGTTTAAGAGCCACGTCCTACGAGCAGTACTTC.

A few counts support this clone. Other DNA sequences in the sample encode the same CDR3. This chain links TRBV9 with TRBJ2-7; no definite D call. The germline CDR1 and CDR2 sequences are SGDLS and YYNGEE. Trimming cost V 9 bases and J 4 bases, with 23 bases left between them. The CDR3 has 15 residues. CDR3 residues: CAIIFKQKTAYEQYF. CDR3 in DNA: TGTGCCATTATCTTCAAACAGAAGACGGCATACGAGCAGTACTTC. The whole variable domain, filled in from reference TRBV9 and TRBJ2-7, reads DSGVTQTPKHLITATGQRVTLRCSPRSGDLSVYWYQQSLDQGLQFLIQYYNGEERAKGNILERFSAQQFPDLHSELNLSSLELGDSALYFCAIIFKQKTAYEQYFGPGTRLTVT.

This clone was recorded many times. The chain carries TRBV10-1 and TRBJ2-1, with TRBD2 as a possible D gene (6 bases). V was clipped by 0 bases and J by 0 bases, with 6 bases between them. CDR1 and CDR2 from the germline V gene are WNHNN and SYGVQD (reference sequence). The CDR3 runs to 15 residues. The CDR3 here is CASSESGSSYNEQFF. In DNA, the CDR3 is TGCGCCAGCAGTGAGTCCGGGAGCTCCTACAATGAGCAGTTCTTC.

In its sample, this clone was seen a few times. J is TRBJ2-7 and V is TRBV11-1; 8 bases match TRBD1. There are 14 residues in the CDR3. V dropped 4 bases and J dropped 2; count of bases not matched to a gene: 4. CDR1 is SGHAT and CDR2 is FQDESV in the germline V gene (reference sequence). The CDR3 nucleotides read TGTGCCAGCAGCTCCGGACAGGGTACCTACGAGCAGTACTTC. It specifies CASSSGQGTYEQYF.

This clone was seen many times. The chain employs TRBV2 and TRBJ2-3, with 9 bases that match TRBD1. In germline, CDR1 is SNHLY, CDR2 FYNNEI. Trimming cost V 6 bases and J 5 bases; bases outside gene matches: 9. This CDR3 has 15 amino acids. The CDR3 bases are TGTGCCAGCAGCCTAACAGGGGGCAGGGGAGATACGCAGTATTTT. Translating it yields CASSLTGGRGDTQYF.

This clone has ten or more counts. The chain uses TRBV9 and TRBJ1-6; weak D call: TRBD1 (5 bases). The germline gives CDR1 SGDLS, CDR2 YYNGEE. V was cut by 4 bases and J by 8 bases, with 13 bases left in between. The CDR3 sequence is 14 residues long. CDR3 in amino acids: CASSTRQLDSPLHF. The CDR3 nucleotides are TGTGCCAGCAGCACCCGACAGTTAGATTCACCCCTCCACTTT.

This clone has only a few counts. The rearrangement links TRBV11-2 to TRBJ2-1; 9 nucleotides line up with TRBD1. This CDR3 spans 15 amino acids. Losses at the gene ends were 2 bases for V and 8 bases for J; bases not matched to a gene: 7. Per the germline V gene, CDR1 is SGHAT and CDR2 is FQNNGV. CDR3 coding DNA: TGTGCCAGCAGCTTAACAGGGGGCACGATGTATGAGCAGTTCTTC. This gives the protein CASSLTGGTMYEQFF.

In this sample, this clone turned up many times. This chain uses TRBV11-2 with TRBJ2-7; 8 bases align to TRBD1. The CDR3 loop spans 14 amino acids. J lost 6 bases, V lost 1 base, and 5 bases had no gene match. Germline V gene sequence: CDR1 SGHAT, CDR2 FQNNGV. CDR3 protein: CASSLGVTGAEQYF. CDR3 in DNA: TGTGCCAGCAGCTTAGGGGTGACAGGGGCCGAGCAGTACTTC.

This clone was detected many times. The chain combines TRBV9 with TRBJ1-5, with D hard to call. CDR1 is SGDLS and CDR2 is YYNGEE in the germline V gene. Trimming removed 2 bases from V and 4 bases from J, with 13 bases in between. CDR3 length: 15 residues. CDR3 in DNA: TGTGCCAGCAGCGTTTCGGCGCTAGAGAATCAGCCCCAGCATTTT. Protein sequence: CASSVSALENQPQHF. Full variable domain (outside the CDR3, taken from reference TRBV9 and TRBJ1-5): DSGVTQTPKHLITATGQRVTLRCSPRSGDLSVYWYQQSLDQGLQFLIQYYNGEERAKGNILERFSAQQFPDLHSELNLSSLELGDSALYFCASSVSALENQPQHFGDGTRLSIL.

By share, this clone ranks as medium-sized (0.01 to 0.1%). The genes are TRBV6-5 and TRBJ1-5, with D unresolved. Germline V lookup: CDR1 MNHEY, CDR2 SVGAGI. The CDR3 runs 14 residues. V was pared by 6 bases and J by 4 bases, with 13 bases between. For the CDR3, the DNA is TGTGCCAGCAGACCCGTCGGTCGGAATCAGCCCCAGCATTTT. As protein: CASRPVGRNQPQHF.

This clone was detected ten times or more. This sequence joins TRBV5-1 and TRBJ2-7; a weak D match, TRBD2 (7 bases). V lost 0 bases and J lost 4, with 20 bases in between. Per the germline V gene, CDR1 is SGHRS and CDR2 is YFSETQ. The CDR3 totals 17 residues. The CDR3 DNA follows: TGCGCCAGCAGCTTGGGGAGAGGAGGGGGGGCCGTGTACGAGCAGTACTTC. It yields the protein CASSLGRGGGAVYEQYF.

This clone was seen at least ten times. The chain has TRBV9 and TRBJ1-1; a weak D match, TRBD1 (6 bases). Germline loops: CDR1 SGDLS, CDR2 YYNGEE. The ends were cut back, 2 bases at V and 1 base at J, with 9 bases in the middle. The CDR3 contains 14 residues. The CDR3 here is CASSVATGNTEAFF. The CDR3 DNA reads as TGTGCCAGCAGCGTGGCGACAGGGAACACTGAAGCTTTCTTT.

This clone was recorded many times. This chain uses TRBV2 with TRBJ1-5; D might be TRBD1 (5 bases). The CDR3 is 15 amino acids. The V gene lost 2 bases and the J gene lost 1 base, with 9 bases spanning the gap. Germline assignment: CDR1 SNHLY and CDR2 FYNNEI. The CDR3 DNA reads TGTGCCAGCAGTGAATCCGGGGGGAGCAATCAGCCCCAGCATTTT. Translated, it gives CASSESGGSNQPQHF. Complete variable domain (other parts from reference TRBV2 and TRBJ1-5): EPEVTQTPSHQVTQMGQEVILRCVPISNHLYFYWYRQILGQKVEFLVSFYNNEISEKSEIFDDQFSVERPDGSNFTLKIRSTKLEDSAMYFCASSESGGSNQPQHFGDGTRLSIL.